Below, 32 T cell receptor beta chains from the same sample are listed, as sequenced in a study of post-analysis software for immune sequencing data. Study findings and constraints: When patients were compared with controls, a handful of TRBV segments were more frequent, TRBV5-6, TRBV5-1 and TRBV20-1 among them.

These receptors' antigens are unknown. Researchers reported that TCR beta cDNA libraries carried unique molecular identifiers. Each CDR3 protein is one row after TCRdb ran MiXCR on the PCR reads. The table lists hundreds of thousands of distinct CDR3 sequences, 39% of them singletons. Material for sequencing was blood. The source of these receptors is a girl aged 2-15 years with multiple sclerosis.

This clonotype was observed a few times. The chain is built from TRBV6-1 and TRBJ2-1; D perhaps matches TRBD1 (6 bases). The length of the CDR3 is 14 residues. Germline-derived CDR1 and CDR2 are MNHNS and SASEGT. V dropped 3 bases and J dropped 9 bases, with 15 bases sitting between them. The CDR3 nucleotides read TGTGCCAGCAGTGAGTCCTGGCAGGGGCCTGAGCAGTTCTTC. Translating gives CASSESWQGPEQFF.

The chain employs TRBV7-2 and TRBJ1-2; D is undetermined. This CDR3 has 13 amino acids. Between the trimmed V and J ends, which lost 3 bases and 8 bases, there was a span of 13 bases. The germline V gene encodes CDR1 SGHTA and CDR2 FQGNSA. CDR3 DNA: TGTGCCAGCAGCTTCGACATGAGAAAAGGCTACACCTTC. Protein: CASSFDMRKGYTF. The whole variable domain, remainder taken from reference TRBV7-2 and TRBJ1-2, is GAGVSQSPSNKVTEKGKDVELRCDPISGHTALYWYRQSLGQGLEFLIYFQGNSAPDKSGLPSDRFSAERTGGSVSTLTIQRTQQEDSAVYLCASSFDMRKGYTFGSGTRLTVV.

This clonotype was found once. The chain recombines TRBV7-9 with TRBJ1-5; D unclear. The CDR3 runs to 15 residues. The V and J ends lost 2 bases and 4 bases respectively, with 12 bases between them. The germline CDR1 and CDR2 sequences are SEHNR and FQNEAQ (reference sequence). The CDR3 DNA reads TGTGCCAGCAGCTTAAGTGGCGGAAAAAATCAGCCCCAGCATTTT. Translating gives CASSLSGGKNQPQHF.

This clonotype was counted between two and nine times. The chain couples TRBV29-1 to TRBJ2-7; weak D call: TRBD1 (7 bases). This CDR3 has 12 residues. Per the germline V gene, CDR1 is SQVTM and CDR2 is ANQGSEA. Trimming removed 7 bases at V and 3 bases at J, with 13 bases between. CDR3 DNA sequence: TGCAGCGCCGCGGGGACAGACTACGAGCAGTACTTC. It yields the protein CSAAGTDYEQYF.

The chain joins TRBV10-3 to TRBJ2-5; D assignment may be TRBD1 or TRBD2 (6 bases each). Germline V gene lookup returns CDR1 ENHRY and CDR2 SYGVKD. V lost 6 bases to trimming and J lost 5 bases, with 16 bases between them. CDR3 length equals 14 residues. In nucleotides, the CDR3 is TGTGCCATCAGCCCCGGGGGCGCGTGGGAGACCCAGTACTTC. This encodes CAISPGGAWETQYF.

This chain's CDR3 is CASSLGRGGESAQYF. The CDR3 DNA reads as TGTGCCAGCAGCTTAGGTCGAGGGGGCGAGAGTGCGCAGTATTTT. The V call is TRBV7-2, the J call TRBJ2-3, with TRBD1 matching over 7 bases. The CDR3 has 15 residues. CDR1 is SGHTA, CDR2 FQGNSA, per germline. The V and J ends lost 1 base and 10 bases, in that order; junction bases with no gene match: 11. Full variable domain (remainder filled in from reference TRBV7-2 and TRBJ2-3): GAGVSQSPSNKVTEKGKDVELRCDPISGHTALYWYRQSLGQGLEFLIYFQGNSAPDKSGLPSDRFSAERTGGSVSTLTIQRTQQEDSAVYLCASSLGRGGESAQYFGPGTRLTVL.

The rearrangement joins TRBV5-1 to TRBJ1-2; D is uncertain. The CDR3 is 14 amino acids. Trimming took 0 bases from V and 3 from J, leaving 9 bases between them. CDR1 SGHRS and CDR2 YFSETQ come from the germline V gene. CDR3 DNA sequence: TGCGCCAGCAGCTTGGAGAGAGCGGACTATGGCTACACCTTC. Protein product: CASSLERADYGYTF.

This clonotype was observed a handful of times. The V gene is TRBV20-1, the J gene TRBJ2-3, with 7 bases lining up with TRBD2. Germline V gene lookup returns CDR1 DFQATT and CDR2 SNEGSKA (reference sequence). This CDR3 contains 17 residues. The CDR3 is CGSTDSGVLFGTDTQYF. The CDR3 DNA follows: TGCGGCTCCACCGACAGCGGGGTGCTTTTCGGCACAGATACGCAGTATTTT.

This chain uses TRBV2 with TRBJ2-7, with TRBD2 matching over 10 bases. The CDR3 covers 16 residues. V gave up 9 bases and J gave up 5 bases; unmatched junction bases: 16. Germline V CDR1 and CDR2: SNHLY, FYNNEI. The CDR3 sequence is CASCQTLAGVWDEQYF. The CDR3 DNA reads TGTGCCAGTTGCCAAACGCTAGCGGGAGTATGGGACGAGCAGTACTTC.

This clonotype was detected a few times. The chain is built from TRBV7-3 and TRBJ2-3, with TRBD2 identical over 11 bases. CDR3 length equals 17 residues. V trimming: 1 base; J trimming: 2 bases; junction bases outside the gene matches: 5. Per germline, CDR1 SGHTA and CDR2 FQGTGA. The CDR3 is CASSLSVLAGATDTQYF. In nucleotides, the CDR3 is TGTGCCAGCAGCTTAAGTGTACTAGCGGGGGCCACAGATACGCAGTATTTT.

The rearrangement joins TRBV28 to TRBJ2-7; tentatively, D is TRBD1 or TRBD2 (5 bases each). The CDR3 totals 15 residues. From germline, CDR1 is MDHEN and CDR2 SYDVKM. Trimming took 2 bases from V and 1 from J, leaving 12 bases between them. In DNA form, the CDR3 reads TGTGCCAGCAGTTTAGGAGTGTGGGGGTCCTACGAGCAGTACTTC. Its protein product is CASSLGVWGSYEQYF. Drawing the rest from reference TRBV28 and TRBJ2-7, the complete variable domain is DVKVTQSSRYLVKRTGEKVFLECVQDMDHENMFWYRQDPGLGLRLIYFSYDVKMKEKGDIPEGYSVSREKKERFSLILESASTNQTSMYLCASSLGVWGSYEQYFGPGTRLTVT.

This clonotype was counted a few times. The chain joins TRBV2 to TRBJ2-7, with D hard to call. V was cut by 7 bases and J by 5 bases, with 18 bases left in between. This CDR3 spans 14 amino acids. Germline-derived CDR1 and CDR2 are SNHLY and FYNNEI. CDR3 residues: CASKVEFSRDEQYF. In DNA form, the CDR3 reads TGTGCCAGCAAGGTGGAGTTTTCCCGAGACGAGCAGTACTTC.

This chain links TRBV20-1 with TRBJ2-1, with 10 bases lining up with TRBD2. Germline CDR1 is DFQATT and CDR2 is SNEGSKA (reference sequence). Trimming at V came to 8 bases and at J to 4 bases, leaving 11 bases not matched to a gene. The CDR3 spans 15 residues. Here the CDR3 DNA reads TGCAGTTTGGACGGAGCGGGAGGGCGGTACAATGAGCAGTTCTTC. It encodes CSLDGAGGRYNEQFF.

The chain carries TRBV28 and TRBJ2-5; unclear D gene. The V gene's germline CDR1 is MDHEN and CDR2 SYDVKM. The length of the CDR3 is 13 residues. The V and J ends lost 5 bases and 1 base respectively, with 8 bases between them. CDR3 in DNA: TGTGCCAGCAGTCGACCGGGCCAAGAGACCCAGTACTTC. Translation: CASSRPGQETQYF.

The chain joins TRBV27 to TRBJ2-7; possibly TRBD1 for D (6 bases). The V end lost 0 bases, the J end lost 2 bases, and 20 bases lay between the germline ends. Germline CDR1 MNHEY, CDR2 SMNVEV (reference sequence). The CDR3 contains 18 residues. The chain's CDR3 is CASSLSLQGQSLTYEQYF. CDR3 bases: TGTGCCAGCAGTTTATCCCTCCAGGGACAATCCTTGACCTACGAGCAGTACTTC.

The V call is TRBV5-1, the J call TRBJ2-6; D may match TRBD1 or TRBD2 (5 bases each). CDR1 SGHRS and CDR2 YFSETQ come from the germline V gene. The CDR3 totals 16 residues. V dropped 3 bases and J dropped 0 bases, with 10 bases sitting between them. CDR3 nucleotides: TGCGCCAGCAGCTCCGGGACCCACTCTGGGGCCAACGTCCTGACTTTC. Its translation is CASSSGTHSGANVLTF.

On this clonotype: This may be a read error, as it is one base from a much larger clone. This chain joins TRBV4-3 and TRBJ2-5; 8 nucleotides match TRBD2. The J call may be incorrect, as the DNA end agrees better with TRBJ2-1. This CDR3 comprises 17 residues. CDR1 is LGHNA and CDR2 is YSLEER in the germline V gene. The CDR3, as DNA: TGCGCCAGCAGCCAAGGCCCGGTTAGCGGGGAACAAGAGACCCAGTTCTTC. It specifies CASSQGPVSGEQETQFF.

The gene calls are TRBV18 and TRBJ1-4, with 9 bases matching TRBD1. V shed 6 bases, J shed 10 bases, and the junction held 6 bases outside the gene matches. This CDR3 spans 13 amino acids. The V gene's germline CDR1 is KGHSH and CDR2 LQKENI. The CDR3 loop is CASSGVDRGKLFF. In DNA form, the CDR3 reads TGTGCCAGCTCCGGTGTGGACAGGGGAAAACTGTTTTTT.

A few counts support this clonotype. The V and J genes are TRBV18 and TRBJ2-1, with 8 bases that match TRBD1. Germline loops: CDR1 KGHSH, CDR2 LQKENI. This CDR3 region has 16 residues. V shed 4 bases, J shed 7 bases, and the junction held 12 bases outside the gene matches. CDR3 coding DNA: TGTGCCAGCTCACAGAGAGCAGGGGGCGCGGGAAATGAGCAGTTCTTC. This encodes CASSQRAGGAGNEQFF.

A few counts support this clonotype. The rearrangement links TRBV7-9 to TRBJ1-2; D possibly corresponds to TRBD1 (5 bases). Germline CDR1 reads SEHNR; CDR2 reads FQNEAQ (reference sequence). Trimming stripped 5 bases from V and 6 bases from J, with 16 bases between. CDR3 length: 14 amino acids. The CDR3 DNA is TGTGCCAGCAGCCTTAGAGTCCAGGGTCATGGCTACACCTTC. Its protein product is CASSLRVQGHGYTF.

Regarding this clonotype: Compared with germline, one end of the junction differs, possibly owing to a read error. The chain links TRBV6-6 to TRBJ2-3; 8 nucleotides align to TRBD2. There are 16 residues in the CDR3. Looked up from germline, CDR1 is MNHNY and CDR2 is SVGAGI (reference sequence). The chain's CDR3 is CASSPREVPRTDMQYF. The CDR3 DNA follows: TGTGCCAGCAGTCCGCGGGAGGTCCCTCGCACAGATATGCAGTATTTT.

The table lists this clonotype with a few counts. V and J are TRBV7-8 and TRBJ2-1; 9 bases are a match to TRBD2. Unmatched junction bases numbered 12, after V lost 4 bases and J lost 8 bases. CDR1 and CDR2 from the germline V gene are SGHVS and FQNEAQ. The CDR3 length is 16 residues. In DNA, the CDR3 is TGTGCCAGCAGCTCCCCCCCGGGCGGGGGGGCGGATGAGCAGTTCTTC. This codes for CASSSPPGGGADEQFF. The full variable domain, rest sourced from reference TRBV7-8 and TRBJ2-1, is GAGVSQSPRYKVAKRGQDVALRCDPISGHVSLFWYQQALGQGPEFLTYFQNEAQLDKSGLPSDRFFAERPEGSVSTLKIQRTQQEDSAVYLCASSSPPGGGADEQFFGPGTRLTVL.

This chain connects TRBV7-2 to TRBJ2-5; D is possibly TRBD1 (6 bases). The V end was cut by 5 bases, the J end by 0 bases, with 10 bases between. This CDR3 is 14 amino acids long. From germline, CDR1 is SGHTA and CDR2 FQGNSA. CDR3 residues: CASSHRVDQETQYF. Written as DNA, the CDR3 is TGTGCCAGCAGCCACAGGGTGGACCAAGAGACCCAGTACTTC.

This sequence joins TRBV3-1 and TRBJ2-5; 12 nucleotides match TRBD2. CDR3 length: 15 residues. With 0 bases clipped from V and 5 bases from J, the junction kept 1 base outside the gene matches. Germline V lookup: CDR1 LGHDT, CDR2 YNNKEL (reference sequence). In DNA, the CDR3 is TGTGCCAGCAGCCAAGATGGGACTAGCGGGGAGACCCAGTACTTC. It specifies CASSQDGTSGETQYF.

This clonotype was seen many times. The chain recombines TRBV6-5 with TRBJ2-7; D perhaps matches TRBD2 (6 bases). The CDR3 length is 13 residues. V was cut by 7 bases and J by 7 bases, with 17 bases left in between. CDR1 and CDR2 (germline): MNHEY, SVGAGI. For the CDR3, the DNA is TGTGCCAGCACCCCATCCAATCGGGGGGAGCAGTACTTC. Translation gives CASTPSNRGEQYF.

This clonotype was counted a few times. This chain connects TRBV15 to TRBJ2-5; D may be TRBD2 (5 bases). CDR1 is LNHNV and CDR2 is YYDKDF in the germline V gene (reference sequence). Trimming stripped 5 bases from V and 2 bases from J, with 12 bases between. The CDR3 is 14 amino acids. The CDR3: CATSYGVSQETQYF. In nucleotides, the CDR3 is TGTGCCACCAGCTACGGGGTGTCGCAAGAGACCCAGTACTTC.

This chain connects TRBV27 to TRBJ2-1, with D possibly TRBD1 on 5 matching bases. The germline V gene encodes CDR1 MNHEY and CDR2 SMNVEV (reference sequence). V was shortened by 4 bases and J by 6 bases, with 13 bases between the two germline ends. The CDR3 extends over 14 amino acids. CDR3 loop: CASSSHPQVNEQFF. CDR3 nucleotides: TGTGCCAGCAGTTCGCATCCACAGGTCAATGAGCAGTTCTTC.

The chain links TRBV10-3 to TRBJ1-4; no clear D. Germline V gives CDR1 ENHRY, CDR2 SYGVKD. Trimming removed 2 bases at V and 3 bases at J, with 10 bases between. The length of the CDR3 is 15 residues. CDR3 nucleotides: TGTGCCATCAGTGAGGGATTAGGGTCTAATGAAAAACTGTTTTTT. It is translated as CAISEGLGSNEKLFF.

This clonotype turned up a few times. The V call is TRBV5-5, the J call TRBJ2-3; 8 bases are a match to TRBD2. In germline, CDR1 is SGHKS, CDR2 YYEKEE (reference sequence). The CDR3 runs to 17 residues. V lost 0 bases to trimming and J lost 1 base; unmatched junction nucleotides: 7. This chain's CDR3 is CASSLARRTSRTDTQYF. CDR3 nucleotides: TGTGCCAGCAGCTTGGCCCGGCGGACTAGCCGCACAGATACGCAGTATTTT.

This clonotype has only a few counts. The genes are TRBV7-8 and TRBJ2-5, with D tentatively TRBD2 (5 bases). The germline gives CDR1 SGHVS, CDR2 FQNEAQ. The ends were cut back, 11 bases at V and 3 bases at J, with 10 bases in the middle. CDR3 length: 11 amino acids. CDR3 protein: CAEAEEETQYF. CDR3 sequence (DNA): TGTGCCGAAGCGGAGGAAGAGACCCAGTACTTC.

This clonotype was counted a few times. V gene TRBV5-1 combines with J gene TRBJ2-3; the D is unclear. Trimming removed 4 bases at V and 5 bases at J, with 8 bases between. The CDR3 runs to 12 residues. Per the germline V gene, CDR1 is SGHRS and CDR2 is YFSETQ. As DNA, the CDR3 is TGCGCCAGCAGCATGCGTGGAGATACGCAGTATTTT. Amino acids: CASSMRGDTQYF.

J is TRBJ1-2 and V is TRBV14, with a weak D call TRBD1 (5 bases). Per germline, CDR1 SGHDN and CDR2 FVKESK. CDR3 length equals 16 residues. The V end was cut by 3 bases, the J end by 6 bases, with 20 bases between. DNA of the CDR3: TGTGCCAGCAGCCACCCGGGACCTACTTGGCGGGATGGCTACACCTTC. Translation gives CASSHPGPTWRDGYTF.